These T cell receptor beta chains were read from a single sample in a study of cytomegalovirus exposure and HLA in healthy donors. Clones were sequenced by immunoSEQ multiplex PCR, and TCRdb holds only the in-frame ones, with some missing. The repertoire has some 130,000 clones, over 50% of them found once; the top ten carry approximately 1.6%. Source material: PBMCs. The receptor set was obtained from a human donor in good health. Each CDR3 is given with its conserved first and last residue. Each record gives: J gene, D gene, clone size, V gene, CDR3 DNA, CDR3 protein. The D gene is left open where the match is weak. Not every row has a clone size; where given, it reads once, few, many or a size class.

TRBJ1-2 | - | - | TRBV5-1 | TGCGCCAGCAGCTTGGAGGCAGGGCGAGGCTATGGCTACACCTTC | CASSLEAGRGYGYTF
TRBJ1-1 | TRBD1 | - | TRBV28 | TGTGCCAGCAGAGACAGGGGCGAAGCTTTCTTT | CASRDRGEAFF
TRBJ2-5 | - | - | TRBV27 | TGTGCCAGCAGTTTGGGTAGCGCGGAGACCCAGTACTTC | CASSLGSAETQYF
TRBJ2-7 | TRBD2 | - | TRBV6-4 | TGTGCCAGCAGTGTCAGCGGGAGCGGAGACGAGCAGTACTTC | CASSVSGSGDEQYF
TRBJ2-7 | TRBD2 | - | TRBV5-1 | TGCGCCAGCAGCGGGGGCCTAGCGGGAGGGCCGGGCTACGAGCAGTACTTC | CASSGGLAGGPGYEQYF
TRBJ2-2 | - | - | TRBV18 | TGTGCCAGCTCACCAGGGCAGGCGAACACCGGGGAGCTGTTTTTT | CASSPGQANTGELFF
TRBJ1-5 | - | - | TRBV18 | TGTGCCAGCTCTCAGGGGTCTAGCAATCAGCCCCAGCATTTT | CASSQGSSNQPQHF
TRBJ1-2 | TRBD1 | - | TRBV18 | TGTGCCAGCTCACCAAGGGCGACAGGGATAGGAAACTATGGCTACACCTTC | CASSPRATGIGNYGYTF
TRBJ1-4 | - | - | TRBV5-1 | TGCGCCAGCACCGGTCGGGGGGCCGATAATGAAAAACTGTTTTTT | CASTGRGADNEKLFF
TRBJ2-1 | TRBD1 | - | TRBV27 | TGTGCCAGCAGTGACTCCTCCGACAGGGGCACCTACAATGAGCAGTTCTTC | CASSDSSDRGTYNEQFF
TRBJ1-6 | TRBD1 | - | TRBV10-1 | TGCGCCAGCCCAAGGACGGGACAGGGAGGTAATTCACCCCTCCACTTT | CASPRTGQGGNSPLHF
TRBJ2-7 | TRBD2 | few | TRBV5-7 | TGTGCCAGCAGCTTGGATTTGCGGGAGGGGATCAACGAGCAGTACTTC | CASSLDLREGINEQYF
TRBJ1-5 | TRBD1 | - | TRBV28 | TGTGCCAGCAGTTTAGTACAGGGGGGTCTGAATCAGCCCCAGCATTTT | CASSLVQGGLNQPQHF
TRBJ2-1 | - | - | TRBV7-9 | TGTGCCAGCAGTGGACAGTACAATGAGCAGTTCTTC | CASSGQYNEQFF
TRBJ2-1 | - | - | TRBV2 | TGTGCCAGCAGTGGCCCCGGGACAAATTCCTACAATGAGCAGTTCTTC | CASSGPGTNSYNEQFF
TRBJ1-1 | - | - | TRBV28 | TGTGCCAGCAGTTTATATCCCATTAACACTGAAGCTTTCTTT | CASSLYPINTEAFF
TRBJ1-4 | - | - | TRBV27 | TGTGCCAGCAGTTCGCAGGGACTTAATGAAAAACTGTTTTTT | CASSSQGLNEKLFF
TRBJ2-1 | TRBD2 | - | TRBV14 | TGTGCCAGCAGCCCTCTCCTAGCGGGATTCTACAATGAGCAGTTCTTC | CASSPLLAGFYNEQFF
TRBJ1-4 | TRBD1 | - | TRBV11-2 | TGTGCCAGCAGCTTAACGGGACAGGGCGGTGAAAAACTGTTTTTT | CASSLTGQGGEKLFF
TRBJ2-5 | - | few | TRBV4-2 | TGTGCCAGCAGCCTATACGCGTCCTCAGAGACCCAGTACTTC | CASSLYASSETQYF
TRBJ2-7 | - | - | TRBV28 | TGTGCCAGCAGTTTAAGGGGGGGGTCCTACGAGCAGTACTTC | CASSLRGGSYEQYF
TRBJ2-5 | TRBD2 | once | TRBV4-2 | TGTGCCAGCAGCGACCACTCAGCGGGAGAAGAGACCCAGTACTTC | CASSDHSAGEETQYF
TRBJ2-2 | TRBD2 | - | TRBV7-2 | TGTGCCAGTCGGACTAGCGGGAACACCGGGGAGCTGTTTTTT | CASRTSGNTGELFF
TRBJ2-7 | TRBD1 | few | TRBV18 | TGTGCCAGCTCACCCAGCCGGGACAGGTCCTACGAGCAGTACTTC | CASSPSRDRSYEQYF
TRBJ2-1 | - | few | TRBV5-6 | TGTGCCAGCAGCTTGGACCCCCGGAATGAGCAGTTCTTC | CASSLDPRNEQFF
TRBJ2-7 | TRBD1 | - | TRBV5-1 | TGCGCCAGCAGCCGTGCAGGGGGTGGAGACTACGAGCAGTACTTC | CASSRAGGGDYEQYF
TRBJ2-7 | - | - | TRBV15 | TGTGCCACCAGCAGAGGTGGACAGTGGACCTACGAGCAGTACTTC | CATSRGGQWTYEQYF
TRBJ1-4 | TRBD1 | - | TRBV18 | TGTGCCAGCTCACTCTCCGGGACAGGGGAGCGGACTAATGAAAAACTGTTTTTT | CASSLSGTGERTNEKLFF
TRBJ2-7 | - | - | TRBV19 | TGTGCCAGTAGTATAGATGACGGCAGGGCCAACGAGCAGTACTTC | CASSIDDGRANEQYF
TRBJ2-7 | - | - | TRBV27 | TGTGCCACCAAGGGGTCCAACGAGCAGTACTTC | CATKGSNEQYF
TRBJ2-7 | - | - | TRBV9 | TGTGCCAGCAGCGTAGGCAGCGGCTCCTACGAGCAGTACTTC | CASSVGSGSYEQYF
TRBJ1-5 | - | - | TRBV6-4 | TGTGCCAGCAGTTCGGGGGGGGTTCACAATAGCAATCAGCCCCAGCATTTT | CASSSGGVHNSNQPQHF
TRBJ1-1 | TRBD1 | few | TRBV15 | TGTGCCACCAGCGAGTTAAGGGACAGAGGGTGGAACACTGAAGCTTTCTTT | CATSELRDRGWNTEAFF
TRBJ2-3 | TRBD2 | few | TRBV9 | TGTGCCAGCACCATCAGCGGGAGCTGGGCAGATACGCAGTATTTT | CASTISGSWADTQYF
TRBJ2-1 | TRBD1 | few | TRBV5-6 | TGTGCCAGCAGCTTGACCGGGACAGGGAATGAGCAGTTCTTC | CASSLTGTGNEQFF
TRBJ2-5 | - | - | TRBV15 | TGTGCCACCAGCAGAGACAGTCTGGAGACCCAGTACTTC | CATSRDSLETQYF
TRBJ2-5 | TRBD1 | few | TRBV28 | TGTGCCAGCAGAGGGACAGAAGAGACCCAGTACTTC | CASRGTEETQYF
TRBJ2-7 | - | - | TRBV11-2 | TGTGCCAGCAGCTCCCACTCCTACGAGCAGTACTTC | CASSSHSYEQYF
TRBJ2-5 | TRBD2 | - | TRBV19 | TGTGCCAGTAGTACCAATCGACTAGCGGGTTCCCTCCAAGAGACCCAGTACTTC | CASSTNRLAGSLQETQYF
TRBJ1-5 | TRBD1 | - | TRBV19 | TGTGCCAGTACAGACAGGGATCAGCTCCAGCATTTT | CASTDRDQLQHF
TRBJ2-1 | - | - | TRBV10-3 | TGTGCCATCAGCGCTAGTATTGTCGACAATGAGCAGTTCTTC | CAISASIVDNEQFF